This entry is about one TCR beta chain. Its antigen is not identified. Germline CDR1 is MDHEN and CDR2 is SYDVKM. The CDR3 contains 16 residues. V was clipped by 4 bases and J by 3 bases; unmatched bases: 8. The data were produced by immunoSEQ multiplex PCR, yet TCRdb's version contains in-frame clones alone and is incomplete. The sample shows hundreds of thousands of clones, 90% to 97% of them seen only once. Naive CD8 isolation took CD45RO-negative cells positively selected for CCR7 and excluded terminally differentiated effector memory CD45RA+ cells. The sample originates from a study of shared clonotypes between healthy human individuals. Study-level points and caveats: Naive subsets usually exceeded memory subsets in estimated richness. Blood alone was sampled, and tissue repertoires likely differ.

Specimen: naive CD8+ T cells sorted from blood. The chain uses TRBV28 and TRBJ1-5, with 8 bases fitting TRBD1. The TCR originated in a woman aged 25 to 39 in good health. Here the CDR3 reads CASSWGTGALNQPQHF. DNA of the CDR3: TGTGCCAGCAGTTGGGGGACAGGCGCTCTCAATCAGCCCCAGCATTTT.